Presented here are 9 T cell receptor beta chains from one specimen sequenced in a study of blood T cell repertoires in COVID-19 (TCRdb year 2020). Library preparation employed the immunoSEQ multiplex PCR assay. The immuneACCESS repertoire file appears here via TCRdb, limited to in-frame rearrangements. These files lack a portion of the clones; in checked studies, under half of the deficit traces to unresolved V genes, and the cause of the others is not known. The sample includes under 200,000 clones, with more than 80% observed a single time. Clones ranked in the top ten supply approximately 12% of the sample. The sample was PBMCs or T cells enriched from blood (not recorded which). Source of these receptors: a man aged 50 to 60 who had recovered from COVID-19.

This chain connects TRBV2 to TRBJ2-1; TRBD2 is a possible D gene (7 bases). This CDR3 has 13 residues. The germline V gene has CDR1 SNHLY and CDR2 FYNNEI. CDR3 nucleotides: TGTGTTGGGGGGGGGCGCCCCTACAATGAGCAGTTCTTC. Its protein product is CVGGGRPYNEQFF.

The chain links TRBV29-1 to TRBJ1-2; 7 nucleotides line up with TRBD1. In germline, CDR1 is SQVTM, CDR2 ANQGSEA. This CDR3 has 12 amino acids. V lost 3 bases and J lost 5; bases outside the gene matches: 3. CDR3 DNA: TGCAGCGTTGAGGCCAGGGGGTATGGCTACACCTTC. This sequence encodes CSVEARGYGYTF.

This chain connects TRBV4-1 to TRBJ2-1, with TRBD2 matching over 13 bases. V was pared by 0 bases and J by 7 bases, with 12 bases of the junction left unmatched. This CDR3 has 19 residues. Germline CDR1 MGHRA, CDR2 YSYEKL. The CDR3 bases are TGCGCCAGCAGCCAAGATAGACCGGAGGGACTAGCGGGGTTAAATGAGCAGTTCTTC. It specifies CASSQDRPEGLAGLNEQFF.

This chain links TRBV6-5 with TRBJ1-4; D is ambiguous. Germline V lookup: CDR1 MNHEY, CDR2 SVGAGI. V was trimmed by 8 bases and J by 4 bases, leaving 14 bases between them. The CDR3 consists of 14 residues. The CDR3 spells CASAFRGFNEKLFF. In DNA form, the CDR3 reads TGTGCCAGCGCATTCCGGGGTTTTAATGAAAAACTGTTTTTT.

This clone turned up a few times. The V gene is TRBV18, the J gene TRBJ1-1; 11 nucleotides line up with TRBD1. J was trimmed by 1 base and V by 2 bases; bases with no gene match: 15. The CDR3 extends over 20 amino acids. Germline CDR1 reads KGHSH; CDR2 reads LQKENI. The DNA of the CDR3 is TGTGCCAGCTCACCAGTACCAGGAGGGACAGGGGGGGGACGGAACACTGAAGCTTTCTTT. Its translation is CASSPVPGGTGGGRNTEAFF.

This chain connects TRBV15 to TRBJ2-3; D is uncertain. CDR1 and CDR2 from the germline V gene are LNHNV and YYDKDF (reference sequence). V gave up 0 bases and J gave up 0 bases, with 7 bases separating them. The CDR3 covers 15 residues. The DNA for the CDR3 is TGTGCCACCAGCAGAGAGGGCCCCAGCACAGATACGCAGTATTTT. Protein: CATSREGPSTDTQYF.

The chain joins TRBV5-5 to TRBJ1-1; 9 nucleotides agree with TRBD1. Germline V gene sequence: CDR1 SGHKS, CDR2 YYEKEE (reference sequence). The J segment lost 1 base and the V segment lost 3 bases, leaving 10 bases of the junction unmatched. The length of the CDR3 is 17 residues. CDR3 sequence reads: CASSSGQGPPQNTEAFF. The CDR3 DNA is TGTGCCAGCAGCTCCGGACAGGGGCCGCCCCAGAACACTGAAGCTTTCTTT.

The rearrangement links TRBV10-3 to TRBJ1-1, with D uncertain. This CDR3 has 15 residues. The germline V gene has CDR1 ENHRY and CDR2 SYGVKD. The V and J ends lost 6 bases and 4 bases respectively, with 18 bases between them. CDR3 in DNA: TGTGCCATCAGCCCGACGGGGAATGGGGTCACTGAAGCTTTCTTT. It encodes CAISPTGNGVTEAFF.

The J gene is TRBJ1-5, the V gene TRBV10-3, with a possible D match to TRBD1 (6 bases). Germline CDR1 ENHRY, CDR2 SYGVKD. Between the trimmed V and J ends, which lost 4 bases and 6 bases, there was a span of 13 bases. This CDR3 contains 14 residues. CDR3 nucleotide sequence: TGTGCCATCAGTGTAACAGGGTCAGGTCAGCCCCAGCATTTT. Its translation is CAISVTGSGQPQHF.